Below, 13 T cell receptor beta chains from the same sample are listed, as sequenced in a study of T cell responses to AZD1222 COVID-19 vaccine. The table came from immunoSEQ multiplex PCR; TCRdb's copy has only in-frame clones and leaves some out. The profile shows about 140,000 clones, approximately 87% of them singletons. Material: peripheral blood, obtained 28 days after the second AZD1222 dose. These receptors all stem from an adult who received the AZD1222 COVID-19 vaccine.

The chain carries TRBV5-1 and TRBJ2-7; D remains unclear. The CDR3 sequence is 14 residues long. Germline assignment: CDR1 SGHRS and CDR2 YFSETQ. Trimming took 1 base from V and 2 from J, leaving 10 bases between them. The CDR3 region is CASSLMFSTYEQYF. The DNA for the CDR3 is TGCGCCAGCAGCTTGATGTTCAGTACCTACGAGCAGTACTTC.

The chain combines TRBV5-1 with TRBJ2-3, with D perhaps being TRBD1 or TRBD2 (5 bases each). Trimming shortened V by 2 bases and J by 0 bases, and 10 bases separated the two germline ends. This CDR3 has 15 amino acids. Germline V gene lookup returns CDR1 SGHRS and CDR2 YFSETQ. CDR3 loop: CASSFGDPSTDTQYF. The CDR3 region has the DNA TGCGCCAGCAGCTTCGGGGACCCCAGCACAGATACGCAGTATTTT.

The rearrangement links TRBV9 to TRBJ2-2; 10 bases fit TRBD1. J gave up 0 bases and V 2 bases, and 7 bases lay outside the gene matches. This CDR3 comprises 18 residues. Per germline, CDR1 SGDLS and CDR2 YYNGEE. This chain's CDR3 is CASSVRDRGPANTGELFF. DNA of the CDR3: TGTGCCAGCAGCGTTCGGGACAGGGGACCCGCGAACACCGGGGAGCTGTTTTTT. Looking up the rest from reference TRBV9 and TRBJ2-2 gives the full variable domain: DSGVTQTPKHLITATGQRVTLRCSPRSGDLSVYWYQQSLDQGLQFLIQYYNGEERAKGNILERFSAQQFPDLHSELNLSSLELGDSALYFCASSVRDRGPANTGELFFGEGSRLTVL.

The chain employs TRBV18 and TRBJ2-4; D might be TRBD1 or TRBD2, each matching 5 bases. V lost 3 bases and J lost 0, with 12 bases in between. CDR1 and CDR2 from the germline V gene are KGHSH and LQKENI. This CDR3 is built from 16 residues. The CDR3 here is CASSPMGTLAKNIQYF. Written as DNA, the CDR3 is TGTGCCAGCTCACCGATGGGGACCTTAGCCAAAAACATTCAGTACTTC. The full variable domain, rest sourced from reference TRBV18 and TRBJ2-4, is NAGVMQNPRHLVRRRGQEARLRCSPMKGHSHVYWYRQLPEEGLKFMVYLQKENIIDESGMPKERFSAEFPKEGPSILRIQQVVRGDSAAYFCASSPMGTLAKNIQYFGAGTRLSVL.

The table lists this clone with a count of one. Written as DNA, the CDR3 is TGTGCCAGCAGCGAAGTTGGGAATGAGCAGTTCTTC. Its protein product is CASSEVGNEQFF. The chain employs TRBV3-1 (or the pseudogene TRBV3-2) and TRBJ2-1; D remains unclear. Germline lookup yields CDR1 LGHDT and CDR2 YNNKEL (reference sequence). V lost 5 bases and J 7 bases, leaving 9 bases between the germline ends. This CDR3 has 12 amino acids.

This clone has only a few counts. The CDR3 protein is CASSPLRSYEQYF. In DNA form, the CDR3 reads TGTGCCAGCAGCCCCTTGAGATCCTACGAGCAGTACTTC. The chain combines TRBV7-9 with TRBJ2-7; D unclear. Deletions cut 5 bases from V and 1 base from J, with 9 bases between. The CDR3 spans 13 residues. Germline V gene lookup returns CDR1 SEHNR and CDR2 FQNEAQ (reference sequence).

The chain carries TRBV19 and TRBJ1-2; D ambiguous. Trimming shortened V by 2 bases and J by 6 bases, and 7 bases separated the two germline ends. The germline V gene has CDR1 LNHDA and CDR2 SQIVND (reference sequence). The CDR3 runs to 12 residues. CDR3 residues: CASSIRGDGYTF. CDR3 coding DNA: TGTGCCAGTAGTATAAGAGGAGATGGCTACACCTTC.

This clone was observed a handful of times. The rearrangement links TRBV4-3 to TRBJ2-7, with D perhaps given as TRBD1 or TRBD2 (5 bases each). V lost 5 bases to trimming and J lost 4 bases, with 12 bases between them. CDR3 size: 13 residues. Germline CDR1 reads LGHNA; CDR2 reads YSLEER. The CDR3 sequence: CASSAGTPYEQYF. The CDR3, as DNA: TGCGCCAGCAGCGCCGGGACCCCGTACGAGCAGTACTTC.

CDR3 protein: CASSHRQGTGNTIYF. As DNA, the CDR3 is TGTGCCAGCAGCCATCGACAGGGGACTGGAAACACCATATATTTT. This chain connects TRBV7-2 to TRBJ1-3; 8 bases fit TRBD1. V gave up 5 bases and J gave up 2 bases; unmatched junction bases: 5. Germline V CDR1 and CDR2: SGHTA, FQGNSA. The CDR3 covers 15 residues.

This clone was seen once. The chain employs TRBV6-1 and TRBJ1-4; unclear D gene. The CDR3 covers 13 residues. V was clipped by 1 base and J by 8 bases, with 8 bases between them. Germline CDR1 is MNHNS and CDR2 is SASEGT. This CDR3 reads CASSEERGEKLFF. For the CDR3, the DNA is TGTGCCAGCAGTGAAGAGCGAGGGGAAAAACTGTTTTTT.

The chain recombines TRBV10-1 with TRBJ2-4, with 7 bases lining up with TRBD1. J gave up 3 bases and V 3 bases, and 5 bases lay outside the gene matches. The CDR3 length is 15 residues. The germline gives CDR1 WNHNN, CDR2 SYGVQD (reference sequence). CDR3 amino acids: CASSEGGQDKNIQYF. The CDR3 DNA reads TGCGCCAGCAGTGAAGGGGGCCAGGACAAAAACATTCAGTACTTC.

This rearrangement joins TRBV27 to TRBJ2-7; 10 nucleotides align to TRBD2. The junction had 13 bases not matched to a gene; V was cut back by 4 bases and J by 4 bases. This CDR3 is built from 17 residues. CDR1 and CDR2 from the germline V gene are MNHEY and SMNVEV (reference sequence). For the CDR3, the DNA is TGTGCCAGCAGTTCCCCCCCCCTTAGCGGGAGGAAGTACGAGCAGTACTTC. It codes for CASSSPPLSGRKYEQYF.

CDR3 amino acids: CSVEGQVHREQYF. The CDR3 coding sequence is TGCAGCGTTGAGGGACAGGTACACCGCGAGCAGTACTTC. The rearrangement links TRBV29-1 to TRBJ2-7; 8 nucleotides agree with TRBD1. The CDR3 has 13 amino acids. The germline CDR1 and CDR2 sequences are SQVTM and ANQGSEA. The junction had 7 bases not matched to a gene; V was cut back by 3 bases and J by 6 bases.